Listed below are T cell receptor beta chains from one sample, sequenced in a study of blood T cell repertoires in COVID-19. Sequenced by immunoSEQ multiplex PCR; TCRdb stores in-frame clones only, minus some. The sample yields some 350,000 clones, around nine tenths seen once. Material: peripheral blood. The receptor set was obtained from a woman in her 70s with COVID-19, enrolled during active disease. Each CDR3 is given with its conserved first and last residue. Fields, in order: V gene, clone size, J gene, CDR3 protein. Rows may omit the clone size; those that give it use once, few, many or a size class.

V: TRBV27
size: few
J: TRBJ1-6
CDR3: CASSLLGTDNSPLHF

V: TRBV28
size: .
J: TRBJ1-3
CDR3: CASSWGTAGNTIYF

V: TRBV19
size: .
J: TRBJ2-2
CDR3: CASSSQGVGTGELFF

V: TRBV4-3
size: .
J: TRBJ1-2
CDR3: CASSQDPRGGAPLNYGYTF

V: TRBV7-2
size: .
J: TRBJ1-3
CDR3: CASSSPGRNTIYF

V: TRBV18
size: .
J: TRBJ1-4
CDR3: CASSPTGFGEKLFF

V: TRBV7-9
size: .
J: TRBJ1-6
CDR3: CASRPMGENSPLHF

V: TRBV7-8
size: .
J: TRBJ2-7
CDR3: CASSLFGTGPDSYEQYF

V: TRBV19
size: .
J: TRBJ2-7
CDR3: CASSSGTGVYEQYF

V: TRBV6-4
size: .
J: TRBJ1-1
CDR3: CASSISVDTEAFF

V: TRBV7-9
size: .
J: TRBJ2-7
CDR3: CASSRQGGNEQYF

V: TRBV15
size: .
J: TRBJ2-6
CDR3: CATSTGTGIQAGANVLTF

V: TRBV6-2/TRBV6-3
size: .
J: TRBJ1-2
CDR3: CASSSSRAVYGYTF

V: TRBV29-1
size: once
J: TRBJ1-3
CDR3: CSVGVDSRSGNTIYF

V: TRBV5-8
size: .
J: TRBJ2-1
CDR3: CASSLVREQFF

V: TRBV18
size: many
J: TRBJ1-2
CDR3: CASSPGTGVTLANYGYTF

V: TRBV7-6
size: .
J: TRBJ2-3
CDR3: CASSLGASGEITDTQYF

V: TRBV19
size: .
J: TRBJ2-2
CDR3: CASTFRRDGTGDATGELFF

V: TRBV30
size: .
J: TRBJ1-1
CDR3: CAWSRDRTVEAFF

V: TRBV6-5
size: .
J: TRBJ1-5
CDR3: CASRADRGHNQPQHF

V: TRBV7-9
size: .
J: TRBJ2-5
CDR3: CASSLARGELAGDGKTQYF

V: TRBV3-1/TRBV3-2
size: .
J: TRBJ1-4
CDR3: CASSPVPGQGTNEKLFF

V: TRBV5-6
size: .
J: TRBJ1-3
CDR3: CASSLRTQGTIYF

V: TRBV5-1
size: .
J: TRBJ1-1
CDR3: CASSLGFSNTEAFF

V: TRBV21-1
size: few
J: TRBJ1-2
CDR3: CASSKPSPRGYTF

V: TRBV10-3
size: few
J: TRBJ1-1
CDR3: CAISEAQVSTEAFF

V: TRBV30
size: once
J: TRBJ2-7
CDR3: CAWSVGGSYEQYF

V: TRBV20-1
size: .
J: TRBJ2-3
CDR3: CSAVWAGTQYF